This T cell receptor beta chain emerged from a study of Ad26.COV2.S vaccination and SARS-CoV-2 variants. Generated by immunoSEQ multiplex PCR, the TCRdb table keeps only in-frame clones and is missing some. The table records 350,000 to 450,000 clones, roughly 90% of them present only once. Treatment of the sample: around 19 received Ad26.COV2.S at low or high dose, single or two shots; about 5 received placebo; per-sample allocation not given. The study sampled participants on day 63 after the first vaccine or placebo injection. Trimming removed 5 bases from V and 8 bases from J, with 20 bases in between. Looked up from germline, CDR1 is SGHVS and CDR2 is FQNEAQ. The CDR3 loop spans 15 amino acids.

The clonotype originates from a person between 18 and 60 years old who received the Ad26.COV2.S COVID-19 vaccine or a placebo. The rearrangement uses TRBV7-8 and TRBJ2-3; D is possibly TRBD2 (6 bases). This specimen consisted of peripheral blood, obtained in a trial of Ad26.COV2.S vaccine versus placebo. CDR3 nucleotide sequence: TGTGCCAGCAGCCCCCTAGACGGGGGAGCGGGTACGCAGTATTTT. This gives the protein CASSPLDGGAGTQYF.